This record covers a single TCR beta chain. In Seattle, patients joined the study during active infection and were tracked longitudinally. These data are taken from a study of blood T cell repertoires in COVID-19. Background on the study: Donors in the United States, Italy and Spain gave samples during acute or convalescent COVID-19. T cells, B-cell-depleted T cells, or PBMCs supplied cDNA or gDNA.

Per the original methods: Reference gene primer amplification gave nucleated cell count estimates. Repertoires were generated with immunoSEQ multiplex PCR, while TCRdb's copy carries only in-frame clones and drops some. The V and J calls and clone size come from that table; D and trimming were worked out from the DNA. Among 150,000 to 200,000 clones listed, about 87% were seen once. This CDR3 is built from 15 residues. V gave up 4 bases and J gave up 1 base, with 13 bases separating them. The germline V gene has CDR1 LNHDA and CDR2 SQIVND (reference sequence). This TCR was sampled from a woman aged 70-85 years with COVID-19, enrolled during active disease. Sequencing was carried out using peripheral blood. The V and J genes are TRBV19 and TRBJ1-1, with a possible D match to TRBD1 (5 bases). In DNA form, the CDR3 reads TGTGCCAGTAGTAAAGGGGTGAGGACGAACACTGAAGCTTTCTTT. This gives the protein CASSKGVRTNTEAFF.